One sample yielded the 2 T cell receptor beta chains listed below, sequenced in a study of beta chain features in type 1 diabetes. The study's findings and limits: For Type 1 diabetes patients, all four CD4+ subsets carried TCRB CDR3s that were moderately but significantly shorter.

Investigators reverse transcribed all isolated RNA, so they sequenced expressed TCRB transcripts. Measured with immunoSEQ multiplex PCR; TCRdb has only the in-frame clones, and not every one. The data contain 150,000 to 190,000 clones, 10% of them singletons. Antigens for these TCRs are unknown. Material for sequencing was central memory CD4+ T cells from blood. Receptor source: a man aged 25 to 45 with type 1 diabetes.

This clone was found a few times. The CDR3 protein is CASSNRDRGPRETQYF. The CDR3 DNA reads as TGTGCCAGCAGTAACCGGGACAGGGGGCCCAGAGAGACCCAGTACTTC. The chain joins TRBV28 to TRBJ2-5, with 12 bases matching TRBD1. V gave up 5 bases and J gave up 4 bases; unmatched junction bases: 8. The CDR3 is made up of 16 amino acids. From germline, CDR1 is MDHEN and CDR2 SYDVKM.

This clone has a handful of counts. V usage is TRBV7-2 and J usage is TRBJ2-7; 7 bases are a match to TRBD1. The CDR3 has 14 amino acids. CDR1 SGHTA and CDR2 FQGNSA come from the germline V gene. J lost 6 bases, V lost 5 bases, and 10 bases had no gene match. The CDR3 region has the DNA TGTGCCAGCAGCGAGCAGGGGGTTGGGAGCGAGCAGTACTTC. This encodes CASSEQGVGSEQYF.